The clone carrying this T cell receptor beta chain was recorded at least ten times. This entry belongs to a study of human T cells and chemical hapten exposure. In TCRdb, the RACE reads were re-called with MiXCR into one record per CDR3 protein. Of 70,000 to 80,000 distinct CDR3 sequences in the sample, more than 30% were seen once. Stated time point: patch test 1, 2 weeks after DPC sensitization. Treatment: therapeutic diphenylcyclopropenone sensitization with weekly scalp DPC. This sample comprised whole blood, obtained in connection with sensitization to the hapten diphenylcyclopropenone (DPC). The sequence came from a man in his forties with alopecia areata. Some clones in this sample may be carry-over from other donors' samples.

The CDR3: CASPAEQYEQYF. The CDR3 DNA is TGTGCCAGCCCAGCGGAACAATACGAGCAGTACTTC. The V gene is TRBV9, the J gene TRBJ2-7; D is perhaps TRBD2 (5 bases). The V gene's germline CDR1 is SGDLS and CDR2 YYNGEE. Trimming pared 7 bases from V and 4 bases from J, leaving 12 bases between. This CDR3 region has 12 residues.